This TCR beta chain was recorded in a study of identical twins. Germline V CDR1 and CDR2: DFQATT, SNEGSKA (reference sequence). The CDR3 consists of 14 residues. Trimming cost V 3 bases and J 12 bases; bases outside gene matches: 12. Template switching (which added a universal primer site) was used, and cDNA carried unique molecular identifiers. From the 5' RACE reads, TCRdb called clonotypes with MiXCR, one entry per CDR3 protein. This sample has some 440,000 distinct CDR3 sequences, with more than 20% found just once. The same sample was also studied in work on T cells expressing NK-cell markers. From that study: The CD3+CD56-NKG2C+ fraction was also led by these clonotypes in a handful of donors. Expanded clones of NKG2C+ T cells had an unclear HCMV specificity.

Sequencing was done on a sample of CD4+ T cells sorted from blood. V and J are TRBV20-1 and TRBJ2-1, with TRBD2 identical over 9 bases. This TCR was sampled from a woman between 18 and 30 years old in good health. The CDR3 region is CSASGSSGAFRQFF. CDR3 DNA sequence: TGCAGTGCTAGTGGGTCTAGCGGGGCTTTTAGGCAGTTCTTC.